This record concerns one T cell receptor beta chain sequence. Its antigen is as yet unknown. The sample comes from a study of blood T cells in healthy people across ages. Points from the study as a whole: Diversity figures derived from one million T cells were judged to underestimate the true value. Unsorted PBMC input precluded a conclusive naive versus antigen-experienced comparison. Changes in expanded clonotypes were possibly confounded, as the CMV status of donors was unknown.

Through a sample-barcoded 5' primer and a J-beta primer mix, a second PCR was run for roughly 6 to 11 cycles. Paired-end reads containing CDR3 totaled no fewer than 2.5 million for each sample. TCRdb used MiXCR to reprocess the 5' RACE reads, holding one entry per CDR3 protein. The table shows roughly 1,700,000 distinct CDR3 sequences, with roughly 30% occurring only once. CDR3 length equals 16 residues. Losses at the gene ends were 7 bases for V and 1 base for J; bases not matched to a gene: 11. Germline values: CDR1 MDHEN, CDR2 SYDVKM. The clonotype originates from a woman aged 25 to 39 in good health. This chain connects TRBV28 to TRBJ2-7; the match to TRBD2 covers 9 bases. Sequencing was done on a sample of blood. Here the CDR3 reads CASNFPRRGGSYEQYF. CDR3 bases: TGTGCCAGCAATTTCCCCCGGCGGGGGGGTTCCTACGAGCAGTACTTC.